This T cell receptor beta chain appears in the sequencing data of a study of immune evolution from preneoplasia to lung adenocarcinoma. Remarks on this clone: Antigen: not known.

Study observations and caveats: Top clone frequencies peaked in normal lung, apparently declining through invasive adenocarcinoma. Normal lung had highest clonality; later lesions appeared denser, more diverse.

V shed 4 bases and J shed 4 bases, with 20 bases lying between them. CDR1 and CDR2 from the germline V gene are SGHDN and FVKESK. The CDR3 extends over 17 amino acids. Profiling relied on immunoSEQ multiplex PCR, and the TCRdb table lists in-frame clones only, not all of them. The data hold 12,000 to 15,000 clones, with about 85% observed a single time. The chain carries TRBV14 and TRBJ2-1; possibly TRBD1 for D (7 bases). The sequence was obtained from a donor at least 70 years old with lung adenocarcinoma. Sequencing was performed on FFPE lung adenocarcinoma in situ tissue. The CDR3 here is CASSRGGGVGPYNEQFF. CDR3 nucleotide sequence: TGTGCCAGCAGCCGCGGAGGGGGCGTGGGCCCGTACAATGAGCAGTTCTTC. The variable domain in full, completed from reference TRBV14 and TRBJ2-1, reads EAGVTQFPSHSVIEKGQTVTLRCDPISGHDNLYWYRRVMGKEIKFLLHFVKESKQDESGMPNNRFLAERTGGTYSTLKVQPAELEDSGVYFCASSRGGGVGPYNEQFFGPGTRLTVL.